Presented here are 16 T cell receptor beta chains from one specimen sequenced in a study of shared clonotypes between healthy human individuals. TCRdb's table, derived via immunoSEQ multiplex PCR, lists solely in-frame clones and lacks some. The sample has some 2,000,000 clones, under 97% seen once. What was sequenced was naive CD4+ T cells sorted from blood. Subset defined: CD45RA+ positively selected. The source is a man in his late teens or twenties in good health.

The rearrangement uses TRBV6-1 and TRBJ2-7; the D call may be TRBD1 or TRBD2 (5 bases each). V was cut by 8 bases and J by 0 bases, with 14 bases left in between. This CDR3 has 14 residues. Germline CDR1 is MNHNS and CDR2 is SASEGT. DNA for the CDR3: TGTGCCAGCTCCGGGACGGCGGTCTCCTACGAGCAGTACTTC. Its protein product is CASSGTAVSYEQYF.

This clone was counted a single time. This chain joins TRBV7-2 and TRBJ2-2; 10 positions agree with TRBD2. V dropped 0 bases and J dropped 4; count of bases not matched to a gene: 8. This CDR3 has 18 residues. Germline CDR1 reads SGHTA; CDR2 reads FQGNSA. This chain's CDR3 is CASSLATLRLAGTGELFF. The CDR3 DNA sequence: TGTGCCAGCAGCTTAGCCACCCTGAGACTAGCGGGCACCGGGGAGCTGTTTTTT. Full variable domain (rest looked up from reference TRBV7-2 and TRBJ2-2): GAGVSQSPSNKVTEKGKDVELRCDPISGHTALYWYRQSLGQGLEFLIYFQGNSAPDKSGLPSDRFSAERTGGSVSTLTIQRTQQEDSAVYLCASSLATLRLAGTGELFFGEGSRLTVL.

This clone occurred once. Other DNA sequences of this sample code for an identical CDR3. The CDR3 spells CAWSLPTGGYTF. CDR3 coding DNA: TGTGCCTGGAGTCTCCCGACTGGGGGCTACACCTTC. The V and J genes are TRBV30 and TRBJ1-2; D is unclear. CDR1 GTSNPN and CDR2 SVGIG come from the germline V gene (reference sequence). Trimming cost V 2 bases and J 8 bases, with 12 bases left between them. The CDR3 extends over 12 amino acids.

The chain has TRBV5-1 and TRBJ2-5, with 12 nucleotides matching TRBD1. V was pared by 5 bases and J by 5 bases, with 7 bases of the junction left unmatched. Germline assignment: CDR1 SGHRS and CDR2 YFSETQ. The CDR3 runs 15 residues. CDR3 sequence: CASSRDRGLSETQYF. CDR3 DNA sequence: TGCGCCAGCAGTCGGGACAGGGGGCTGTCGGAGACCCAGTACTTC.

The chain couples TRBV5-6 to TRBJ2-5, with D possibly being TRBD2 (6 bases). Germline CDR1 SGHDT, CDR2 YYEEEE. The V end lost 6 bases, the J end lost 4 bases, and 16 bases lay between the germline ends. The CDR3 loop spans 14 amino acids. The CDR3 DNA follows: TGTGCCAGCACCTACTCCGGGGGAGGAGAGACCCAGTACTTC. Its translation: CASTYSGGGETQYF. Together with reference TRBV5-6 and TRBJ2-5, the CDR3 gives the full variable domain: DAGVTQSPTHLIKTRGQQVTLRCSPKSGHDTVSWYQQALGQGPQFIFQYYEEEERQRGNFPDRFSGHQFPNYSSELNVNALLLGDSALYLCASTYSGGGETQYFGPGTRLLVL.

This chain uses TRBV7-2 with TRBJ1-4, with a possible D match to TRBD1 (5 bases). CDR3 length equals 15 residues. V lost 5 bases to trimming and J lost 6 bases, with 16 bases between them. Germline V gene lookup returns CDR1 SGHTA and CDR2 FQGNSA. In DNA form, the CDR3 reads TGTGCCAGCAGCCCAGACAGTCGGGTGCATGAAAAACTGTTTTTT. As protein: CASSPDSRVHEKLFF.

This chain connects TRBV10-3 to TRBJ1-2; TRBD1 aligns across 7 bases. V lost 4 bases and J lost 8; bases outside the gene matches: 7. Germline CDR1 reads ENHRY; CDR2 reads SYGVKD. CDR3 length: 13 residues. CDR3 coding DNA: TGTGCCATCAGTGGGGACAGAGGACTAGGCTACACCTTC. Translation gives CAISGDRGLGYTF.

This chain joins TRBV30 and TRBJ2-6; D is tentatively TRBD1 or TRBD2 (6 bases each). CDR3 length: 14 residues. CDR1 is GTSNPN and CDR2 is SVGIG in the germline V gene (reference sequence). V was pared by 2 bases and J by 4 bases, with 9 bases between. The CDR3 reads CAWSWGAGANVLTF. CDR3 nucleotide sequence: TGTGCCTGGAGTTGGGGGGCCGGGGCCAACGTCCTGACTTTC. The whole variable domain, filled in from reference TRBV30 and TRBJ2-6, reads SQTIHQWPATLVQPVGSPLSLECTVEGTSNPNLYWYRQAAGRGLQLLFYSVGIGQISSEVPQNLSASRPQDRQFILSSKKLLLSDSGFYLCAWSWGAGANVLTFGAGSRLTVL.

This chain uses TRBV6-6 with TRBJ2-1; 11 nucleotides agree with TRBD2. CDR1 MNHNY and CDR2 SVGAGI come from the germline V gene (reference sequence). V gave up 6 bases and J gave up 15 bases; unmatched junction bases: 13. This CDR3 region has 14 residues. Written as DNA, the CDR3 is TGTGCCAGCAGATCCGTAGCGGGAGGGCCTGAGTGGTTCTTC. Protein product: CASRSVAGGPEWFF.

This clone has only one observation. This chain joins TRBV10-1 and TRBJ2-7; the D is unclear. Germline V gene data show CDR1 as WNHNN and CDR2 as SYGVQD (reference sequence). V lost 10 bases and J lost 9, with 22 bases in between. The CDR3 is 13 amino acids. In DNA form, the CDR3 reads TGCGCCACCCCGCACCCCAGCCGGTTTGGGCAGTACTTC. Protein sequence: CATPHPSRFGQYF.

The chain's CDR3 is CASSGGREQFF. The CDR3 DNA follows: TGTGCCAGTTCAGGGGGCAGGGAGCAGTTCTTC. The chain uses TRBV28 and TRBJ2-1, with 8 bases matching TRBD1. The CDR3 is 11 residues long. J was trimmed by 10 bases and V by 9 bases; bases with no gene match: 5. CDR1 and CDR2 (germline): MDHEN, SYDVKM.

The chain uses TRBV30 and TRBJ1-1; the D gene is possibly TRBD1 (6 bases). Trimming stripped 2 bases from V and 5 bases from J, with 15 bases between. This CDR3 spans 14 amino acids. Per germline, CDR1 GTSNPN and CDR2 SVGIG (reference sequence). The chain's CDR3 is CAWSWKGGMTEAFF. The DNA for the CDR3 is TGTGCCTGGAGTTGGAAGGGGGGTATGACTGAAGCTTTCTTT.

CDR3 in DNA: TGTGCCATCGGACAGGGGGAGAATCAGCCCCAGCATTTT. Translation gives CAIGQGENQPQHF. This chain joins TRBV10-3 and TRBJ1-5, with TRBD1 matching 10 bases. CDR1 ENHRY and CDR2 SYGVKD come from the germline V gene. The CDR3 extends over 13 amino acids. Trimming removed 8 bases from V and 4 bases from J; junction bases left unmatched: 2.

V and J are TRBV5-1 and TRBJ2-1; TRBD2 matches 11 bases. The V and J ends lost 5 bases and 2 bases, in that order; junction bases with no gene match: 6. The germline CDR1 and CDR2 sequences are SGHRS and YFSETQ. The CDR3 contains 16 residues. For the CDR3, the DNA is TGCGCCAGCAGACCGACTAGCGGGAAAGCCTACAATGAGCAGTTCTTC. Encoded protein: CASRPTSGKAYNEQFF. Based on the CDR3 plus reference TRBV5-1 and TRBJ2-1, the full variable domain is KAGVTQTPRYLIKTRGQQVTLSCSPISGHRSVSWYQQTPGQGLQFLFEYFSETQRNKGNFPGRFSGRQFSNSRSEMNVSTLELGDSALYLCASRPTSGKAYNEQFFGPGTRLTVL.

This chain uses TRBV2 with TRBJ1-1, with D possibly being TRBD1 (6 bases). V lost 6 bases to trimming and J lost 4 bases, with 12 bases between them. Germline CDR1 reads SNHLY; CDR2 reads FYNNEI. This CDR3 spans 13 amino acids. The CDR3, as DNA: TGTGCCAGCAGGAACACAGGGATCACTGAAGCTTTCTTT. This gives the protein CASRNTGITEAFF. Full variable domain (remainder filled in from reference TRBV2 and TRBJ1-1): EPEVTQTPSHQVTQMGQEVILRCVPISNHLYFYWYRQILGQKVEFLVSFYNNEISEKSEIFDDQFSVERPDGSNFTLKIRSTKLEDSAMYFCASRNTGITEAFFGQGTRLTVV.

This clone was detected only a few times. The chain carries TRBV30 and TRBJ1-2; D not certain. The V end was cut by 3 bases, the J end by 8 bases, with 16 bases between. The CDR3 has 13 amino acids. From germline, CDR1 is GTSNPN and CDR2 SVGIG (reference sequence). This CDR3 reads CAWSSYGGVGYTF. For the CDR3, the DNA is TGTGCCTGGAGCTCCTACGGCGGGGTCGGCTACACCTTC.